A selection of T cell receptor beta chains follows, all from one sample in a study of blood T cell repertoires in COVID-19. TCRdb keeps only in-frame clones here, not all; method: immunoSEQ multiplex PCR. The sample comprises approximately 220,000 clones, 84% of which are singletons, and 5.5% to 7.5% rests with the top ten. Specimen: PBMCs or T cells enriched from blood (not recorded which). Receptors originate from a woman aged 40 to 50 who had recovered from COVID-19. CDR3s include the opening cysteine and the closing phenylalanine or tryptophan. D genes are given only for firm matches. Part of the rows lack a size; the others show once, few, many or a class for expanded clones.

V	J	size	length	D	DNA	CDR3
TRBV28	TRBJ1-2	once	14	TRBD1	TGTGCCAGCAGTTTAGTGGGACAGAACTATGGCTACACCTTC	CASSLVGQNYGYTF
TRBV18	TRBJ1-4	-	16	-	TGTGCCAGCTCACCACGGACAGAGGCAAGTAATGAAAAACTGTTTTTT	CASSPRTEASNEKLFF
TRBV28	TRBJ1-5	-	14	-	TGTGCCAGCAGGACAGAATTACGGGATCAGCCCCAGCATTTT	CASRTELRDQPQHF
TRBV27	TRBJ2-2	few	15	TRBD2	TGTGCCAGCAAGCCCACTAGCGGAGGCCCCGGGGAGCTGTTTTTT	CASKPTSGGPGELFF
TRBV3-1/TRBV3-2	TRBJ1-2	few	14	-	TGTGCCAGCAGCCAACGCACAGTTAACTATGGCTACACCTTC	CASSQRTVNYGYTF
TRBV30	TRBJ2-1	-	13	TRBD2	TGTGCCTGTCCTAGCGGAGCCCACAATGAGCAGTTCTTC	CACPSGAHNEQFF
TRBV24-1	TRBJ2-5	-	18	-	TGTGCCACCAGTGATTCCGGGGGAGGCCCTTACGGCCCCGAGACCCAGTACTTC	CATSDSGGGPYGPETQYF
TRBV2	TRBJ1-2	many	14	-	TGTGCCAGCAGTGAAGCGATGACATCCAGGGGCTACACCTTC	CASSEAMTSRGYTF
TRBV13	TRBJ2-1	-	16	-	TGTGCCAGCAGCTACTGGGGGGAAAGGGGTTACAATGAGCAGTTCTTC	CASSYWGERGYNEQFF
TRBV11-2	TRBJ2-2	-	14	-	TGTGCCAGCAGTGTGGGGGCGGACACCGGGGAGCTGTTTTTT	CASSVGADTGELFF
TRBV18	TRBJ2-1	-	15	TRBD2	TGTGCCAGCTCCCGGGGAGGGAGTAGCGACAATGAGCAGTTCTTC	CASSRGGSSDNEQFF
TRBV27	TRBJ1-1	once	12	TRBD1	TGTGCCAGCAGTTCCGGGACAGATGAAGCTTTCTTT	CASSSGTDEAFF
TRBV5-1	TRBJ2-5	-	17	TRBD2	TGCGCCAGCAGCCCCGGGACTAGCGGGAGGGCCAGAGAGACCCAGTACTTC	CASSPGTSGRARETQYF
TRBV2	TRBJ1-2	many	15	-	TGTGCCAGCAGTGGTACACAGGCCCTCCCTTATGGCTACACCTTC	CASSGTQALPYGYTF
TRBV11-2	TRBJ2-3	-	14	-	TGTGCCAGCAGCGGACTGAGGGGCACAGATACGCAGTATTTT	CASSGLRGTDTQYF
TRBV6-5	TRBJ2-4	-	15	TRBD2	TGTGCCAGCAGTTACTCCACTAGCGGCAAAAACATTCAGTACTTC	CASSYSTSGKNIQYF
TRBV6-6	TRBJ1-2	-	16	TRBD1	TGTGCCAGCAATACACTCCGGGACAGGTCCTACTATGGCTACACCTTC	CASNTLRDRSYYGYTF
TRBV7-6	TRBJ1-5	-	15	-	TGTGCCAGCAGCTTAGAGGCAGGGGTGAGTCAGCCCCAGCATTTT	CASSLEAGVSQPQHF
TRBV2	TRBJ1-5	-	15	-	TGTGCCAGCAGTGAAGCGCGGGGCAGCAATCAGCCCCAGCATTTT	CASSEARGSNQPQHF
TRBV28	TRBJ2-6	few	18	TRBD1	TGTGCCAGCAGGACTTCCGGGACAGCTTTCTCTGGGGCCAACGTCCTGACTTTC	CASRTSGTAFSGANVLTF
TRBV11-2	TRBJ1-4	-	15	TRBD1	TGTGCCAGCAGCTTTGGGACAGGGATGAATGAAAAACTGTTTTTT	CASSFGTGMNEKLFF
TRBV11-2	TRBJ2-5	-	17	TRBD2	TGTGCCAGCAGCTTAGCACTGTGGACTAGCGGTAAAGAGACCCAGTACTTC	CASSLALWTSGKETQYF
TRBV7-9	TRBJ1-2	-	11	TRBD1	TGTGCCAGCGGGACAGATTTAGGCTACACCTTC	CASGTDLGYTF
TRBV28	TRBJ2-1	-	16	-	TGTGCCAGCAGTCCCGCCGGAGGCTTGGTTATTGGTGAGCAGTTCTTC	CASSPAGGLVIGEQFF
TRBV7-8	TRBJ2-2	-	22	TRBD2	TGTGCCAGCAGCTCACCCCCTGGCAGGATCAGCGGGAGAAAAGGGGCCACCGGGGAGCTGTTTTTT	CASSSPPGRISGRKGATGELFF
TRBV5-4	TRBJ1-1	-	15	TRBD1	TGTGCCAGCAGCTTAAGGACAGGGGGCAACACTGAAGCTTTCTTT	CASSLRTGGNTEAFF
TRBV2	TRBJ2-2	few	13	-	TGTGCCAGCAGTCAAAGCTACACCGGGGAGCTGTTTTTT	CASSQSYTGELFF
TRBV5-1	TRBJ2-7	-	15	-	TGCGCCAGCAGCGCAATCAGGGGTGGTGTCTACGAGCAGTACTTC	CASSAIRGGVYEQYF
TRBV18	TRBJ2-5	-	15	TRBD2	TGTGCCAGCTCACCCCCTAGCGGGGGACAAGAGACCCAGTACTTC	CASSPPSGGQETQYF
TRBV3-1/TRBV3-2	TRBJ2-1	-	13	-	TGTGCCAGCAGCCAGCCCCGACTAGACGAGCAGTTCTTC	CASSQPRLDEQFF
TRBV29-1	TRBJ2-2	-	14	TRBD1	TGCAGCGTTGTAGGGACAGGGTTCGCCGGGGAGCTGTTTTTT	CSVVGTGFAGELFF
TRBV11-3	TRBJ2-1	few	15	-	TGTGCCAGCACCCAACCGGGCGGGGGCTTCAATGAGCAGTTCTTC	CASTQPGGGFNEQFF
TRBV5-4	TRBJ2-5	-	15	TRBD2	TGTGCCAGCAGCTTGCCCCGGGGGGGGCAAGAGACCCAGTACTTC	CASSLPRGGQETQYF
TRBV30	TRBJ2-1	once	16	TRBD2	TGTGCCTGGGATTGGGGACTAGCGGGAGGAGCGGATGAGCAGTTCTTC	CAWDWGLAGGADEQFF
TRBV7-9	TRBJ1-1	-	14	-	TGTGCCAGCATCCCTGGCGGGGGTAACACTGAAGCTTTCTTT	CASIPGGGNTEAFF
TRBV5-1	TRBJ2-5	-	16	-	TGCGCCAGCAGCTTGGGATCTCAGGGTCCCCAAGAGACCCAGTACTTC	CASSLGSQGPQETQYF
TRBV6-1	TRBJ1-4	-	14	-	TGTGCCAGCAGTGAAGGGACAGCCAATGAAAAACTGTTTTTT	CASSEGTANEKLFF
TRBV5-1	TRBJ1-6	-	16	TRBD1	TGCGCCAGCAGCGGGACAGCCTCCTCCTATAATTCACCCCTCCACTTT	CASSGTASSYNSPLHF